This T cell receptor (beta chain) came from a study of T cell clonality in common variable immunodeficiency (dated by TCRdb to the mid-2010s). Findings and caveats that apply to the study as a whole: Differences among patients in the CVID cohort limited the correlations between repertoire features and clinical complications. Although equal DNA input was used, an average of roughly 80,000 unique sequences per sample was obtained for controls, compared with some 30,000 for CVID samples. The authors noted that sequencing repertoires of T cell subpopulations would be needed to clarify what caused the increased clonality in CVID. TCRbeta clonality was higher in CVID subjects than in healthy controls (t-test p = 0.018), and the increase was most characteristic of about a third of subjects. Reportedly, TCRbeta sequences from CVID had fewer deletions and N-nucleotide insertions, and highly modified clones with 13 or more V deletions were absent from CVID. Healthy controls shared more TCRbeta clones with each other than CVID subjects shared among themselves (p < 0.0001).

CDR1 LNHDA and CDR2 SQIVND are derived from the germline V gene (reference sequence). The CDR3 measures 15 amino acids from cysteine to phenylalanine. Of the CDR3's DNA, 36 bases were read; they are in frame from base 1. Trimming costs V 7 bases and J 6 bases, and their ends lie 21 bases apart. Comment on this clone: Its antigen specificity is not known. Sequencing ends 3 residues short of the CDR3 end; the germline J gene provides the rest.

CVID samples and control samples contributed equivalent amounts of genomic DNA as sequencing input. For every sample, a 60 bp segment covering the rearranged TCRbeta CDR3 region was amplified and then sequenced. TCRbeta amplification used the immunoSEQ assay, a bias-corrected multiplex PCR with high-throughput sequencing. The original methods were these. Each unique nucleotide sequence was treated as a clone and annotated with V, D and J genes, copy number and frequency. Sequences were labeled productive if in frame, and non-productive if out of frame or containing stop codons. As previously described, Shannon's entropy was used to calculate clonality. Mean CDR3 Kyte-Doolittle hydropathy was derived from the predicted amino acid sequences of productive clones. Using the R hclust function, scaled V gene usage was clustered hierarchically with Manhattan distance and complete linkage. Clone sharing by CDR3 amino acid sequence was assessed by resampling 12 repertoires per group over 100 rounds. The repertoires were screened for around 70 published EBV-specific TCRbeta sequences and approximately 240 published CMV-specific TCRbeta sequences. A couple of CVID samples yielding fewer than 10,000 sequences were excluded from analysis, leaving fewer than 50 CVID repertoires. This immuneACCESS table, as held by TCRdb, lists in-frame sequences with V and J called but not all clones. Of the missing ones, under half trace to an unresolved V gene in checked studies; the others have no known cause. V and J calls and clone size come straight from that table; D and trimming were deduced from the DNA. The sample records approximately 50,000 clones, none occurring a single time. The ten most abundant clones make up 0.83% of the sample.

Predominantly Caucasian heritage was noted among both the CVID patients and the healthy controls. Heparinized peripheral whole blood samples of 5 to 8 ml were collected from each donor. TCRbeta CDR3 repertoires were sequenced from genomic DNA of adults with common variable immune deficiency (CVID) and healthy adult controls. A total of about 22 healthy adult volunteers (around 12 female and approximately 10 male; age range roughly 23 to 66 years, mean age around 35) were included in the control group. To isolate peripheral blood mononuclear cells, diluted blood was subjected to density centrifugation over Hypaque 1077 or Ficoll-Paque. Genomic DNA was obtained from unsorted mononuclear cells through either Qiagen column purification or a centrifugation-based method.

The chain is assembled from TRBV19 and TRBJ1-2, with no D gene named confidently. This clonotype was sampled from a person between 18 and 69 years old in good health. The sequenced material came from peripheral blood mononuclear cells. The CDR3 DNA, read in part, is TGTGCCAGTATAGGAACAGTTGGACTTCGGGATGGC. This gives the protein CASIGTVGLRDG. The entire CDR3 sequence reads CASIGTVGLRDGYTF.